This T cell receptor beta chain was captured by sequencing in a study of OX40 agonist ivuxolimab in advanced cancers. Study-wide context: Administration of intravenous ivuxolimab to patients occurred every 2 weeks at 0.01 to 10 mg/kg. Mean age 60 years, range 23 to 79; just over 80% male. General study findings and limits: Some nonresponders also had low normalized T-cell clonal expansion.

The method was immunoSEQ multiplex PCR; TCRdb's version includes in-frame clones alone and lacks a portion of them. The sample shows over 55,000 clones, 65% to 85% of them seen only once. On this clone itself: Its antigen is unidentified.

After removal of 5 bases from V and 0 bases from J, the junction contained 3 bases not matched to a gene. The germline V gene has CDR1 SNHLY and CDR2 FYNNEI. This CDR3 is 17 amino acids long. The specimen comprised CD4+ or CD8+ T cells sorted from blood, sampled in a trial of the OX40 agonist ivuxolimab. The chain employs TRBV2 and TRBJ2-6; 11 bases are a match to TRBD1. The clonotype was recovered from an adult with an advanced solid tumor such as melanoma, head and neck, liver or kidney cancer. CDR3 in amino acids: CASSTGTGGSGANVLTF. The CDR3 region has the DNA TGTGCCAGCAGTACCGGGACAGGGGGCTCTGGGGCCAACGTCCTGACTTTC. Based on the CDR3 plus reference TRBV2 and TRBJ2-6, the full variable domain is EPEVTQTPSHQVTQMGQEVILRCVPISNHLYFYWYRQILGQKVEFLVSFYNNEISEKSEIFDDQFSVERPDGSNFTLKIRSTKLEDSAMYFCASSTGTGGSGANVLTFGAGSRLTVL.